These 7 T cell receptor beta chains originate from one sample sequenced in a study of CD8+CD57+ T cells in acquired aplastic anemia. Template material for TCR beta VDJ and CDR3 profiling consisted of genomic DNA. TCRdb processed the reads anew with MiXCR; each CDR3 protein has one entry. The table shows hundreds of thousands of distinct CDR3 sequences, with 65% to 80% occurring only once. The specimen was sorted CD4+, CD8+, or CD8+CD57+ T cells (not recorded which) from PBMCs. These receptors were obtained from a human donor in good health, serving as a control.

A remark on this clonotype: An end of the junction does not agree with germline; a read error may underlie this. The genes are TRBV29-1 and TRBJ1-1; D is uncertain. Germline-derived CDR1 and CDR2 are SQVTM and ANQGSEA. The CDR3 runs 13 residues. The CDR3 loop is CTVGRTWNTEAFF. The CDR3 DNA sequence: TGCACCGTTGGTAGGACCTGGAACACTGAAGCTTTCTTT.

A remark on this clonotype: As the CDR3 is not closed by the conserved phenylalanine or tryptophan, this likely results from a read error. No DNA is shown, since the ends of the CDR3 on it are uncertain; the CDR3 is the one TCRdb lists. The rearrangement links TRBV7-2 to TRBJ2-1; TRBD2 reflects the table's D call only, with no check against the DNA. From its first to its last residue, the CDR3 has 13 amino acids. Germline loops: CDR1 SGHTA, CDR2 FQGNSA. The chain's CDR3 is CASSPRDYHETQY.

This clonotype came up many times. The J gene is TRBJ2-1, the V gene TRBV11-2, with TRBD2 matching 7 bases. Germline lookup yields CDR1 SGHAT and CDR2 FQNNGV. This CDR3 region has 15 residues. After removal of 1 base from V and 0 bases from J, the junction contained 0 bases not matched to a gene. In DNA, the CDR3 is TGTGCCAGCAGCTTAGGCGGGGGCTCCTACAATGAGCAGTTCTTC. It is translated as CASSLGGGSYNEQFF.

This clonotype was seen only once. The J gene is TRBJ2-7, the V gene TRBV7-8; D is uncertain. CDR1 is SGHVS and CDR2 is FQNEAQ in the germline V gene. There are 13 residues in the CDR3. The V gene lost 3 bases and the J gene lost 3 bases, with 9 bases spanning the gap. The CDR3 loop is CASSLSEIYEQYF. The CDR3 DNA reads TGTGCCAGCAGCTTGTCAGAAATCTACGAGCAGTACTTC.

The V gene is TRBV20-1, the J gene TRBJ1-2; 10 nucleotides agree with TRBD1. This CDR3 has 14 residues. Germline trimming cut 4 bases from V and 6 bases from J; bases unmatched to any gene: 8. Germline CDR1 is DFQATT and CDR2 is SNEGSKA (reference sequence). CDR3 DNA: TGCAGTGCTACCACGACAGGGGGCAGGAATGGCTACACCTTC. As protein: CSATTTGGRNGYTF.

This clonotype was seen repeatedly, ten times or more. The genes are TRBV20-1 and TRBJ1-3, with D possibly being TRBD1 (5 bases). Trimming took off 0 bases at V and 4 bases at J, with 10 bases between the two ends. CDR3 length: 14 residues. CDR1 is DFQATT, CDR2 SNEGSKA, per germline (reference sequence). CDR3 sequence reads: CSARDPQGGNTIYF. CDR3 nucleotides: TGCAGTGCTAGAGACCCGCAGGGAGGAAACACCATATATTTT.

The chain joins TRBV19 to TRBJ1-5; D perhaps matches TRBD1 (5 bases). The CDR3 length is 15 residues. The germline V and J ends were trimmed by 4 bases and 0 bases, with 10 bases remaining between them. In germline, CDR1 is LNHDA, CDR2 SQIVND (reference sequence). CDR3 loop: CASSTDRLSNQPQHF. CDR3 sequence (DNA): TGTGCCAGTAGTACCGACAGACTTAGCAATCAGCCCCAGCATTTT.